Reported below is one T cell receptor (beta chain). Its antigen is not known. This entry is derived from a study of cytomegalovirus exposure and HLA in healthy donors. Findings and caveats of the study: Most TCR sequences were seen very rarely across donors, but some public TCRs occurred in many. CMV serostatus was the sole immune exposure data available. The presence/absence work took it that sequencing depth was about the same across donors.

There were likely unrecorded immune exposures, though donors were nominally healthy when sampled. PCR employed 60 Vbeta and 13 Jbeta primers. Libraries were prepared by immunoSEQ multiplex PCR; TCRdb keeps only in-frame clonotypes and omits some of them. The sample has around 90,000 clones; less than 80% are singletons. The CDR3 length is 14 residues. The V and J ends lost 6 bases and 2 bases, in that order; junction bases with no gene match: 4. From germline, CDR1 is SGHRS and CDR2 YFSETQ. The sequenced sample was PBMCs. The chain couples TRBV5-1 to TRBJ2-5, with 10 positions matching TRBD2. This clonotype was sampled from a boy younger than 18 in good health and CMV-seropositive. CDR3 residues: CASTSSGGQETQYF. The CDR3, as DNA: TGCGCCAGCACCAGTAGCGGGGGGCAAGAGACCCAGTACTTC.